Described below is a single TCR beta chain sequence and its context. What it recognizes is unknown. Only in-frame clones appear in the TCRdb table, and some are missing; sequencing was by immunoSEQ multiplex PCR. Here the sample spans 150,000 or so clones, roughly 92% being singletons. These data belong to a study of T cell responses to AZD1222 COVID-19 vaccine. About the study: Recipients boosted at about 4 weeks or about 12 weeks are pooled.

V was cut by 2 bases and J by 6 bases, with 19 bases left in between. Germline V gene data show CDR1 as SGHVS and CDR2 as FNYEAQ. The CDR3 is 16 residues long. Whole-study results and caveats: After two AZD1222 doses, spike-specific TCR breadth and depth rose versus day 0. Dominant CD4 TCR responses targeted spike regions 160-218 and 743-854. Reportedly, close to half of spike-specific TCRs are directed against unmutated variant regions.

This sequence joins TRBV7-6 and TRBJ1-2; D is uncertain. The source of this sequence is an adult in good health. The sample here was peripheral blood, taken on day 0 of AZD1222 vaccination. CDR3 protein: CASSLINTKVTDGYTF. The CDR3, as DNA: TGTGCCAGCAGCTTAATCAATACAAAGGTAACCGATGGCTACACCTTC.